The 27 T cell receptor beta chains below were found in one sample sequenced in a study of T cell changes during pregnancy in multiple sclerosis. The table came from immunoSEQ multiplex PCR; TCRdb's copy has only in-frame clones and leaves some out. The table records about 98,000 clones, 92% of them present only once. Here the sequenced sample was peripheral blood, taken after pregnancy. The receptors stem from a female donor in good health, enrolled as a control in a pregnancy study.

The table lists this clone with a count of one. This chain links TRBV2 with TRBJ1-2; 7 bases are shared with TRBD1. Losses at the gene ends were 4 bases for V and 0 bases for J; bases not matched to a gene: 5. Germline V gene lookup returns CDR1 SNHLY and CDR2 FYNNEI. The CDR3 loop spans 15 amino acids. CDR3 residues: CASSVGTATNYGYTF. Written as DNA, the CDR3 is TGTGCCAGCAGTGTCGGGACAGCAACTAACTATGGCTACACCTTC.

The chain couples TRBV18 to TRBJ2-5; tentative D call: TRBD2 (6 bases). The CDR3 totals 12 residues. Trimming removed 6 bases at V and 2 bases at J, with 7 bases between. Germline CDR1 and CDR2: KGHSH and LQKENI. This CDR3 is CASSGTQETQYF. The CDR3 DNA is TGTGCCAGCTCCGGGACTCAAGAGACCCAGTACTTC.

The rearrangement links TRBV7-9 to TRBJ2-1, with TRBD2 identical over 11 bases. Germline CDR1 is SEHNR and CDR2 is FQNEAQ (reference sequence). With V trimmed by 3 bases and J by 5 bases, 3 bases remained unmatched. There are 15 residues in the CDR3. The DNA for the CDR3 is TGTGCCAGCAGCTTTGTGGGACTAGCGGACAATGAGCAGTTCTTC. This gives the protein CASSFVGLADNEQFF.

The V gene is TRBV2, the J gene TRBJ2-7; 12 nucleotides line up with TRBD1. The V gene's germline CDR1 is SNHLY and CDR2 FYNNEI. The CDR3 is made up of 17 amino acids. J gave up 3 bases and V 7 bases, and 13 bases lay outside the gene matches. CDR3 protein: CASTAGGTGGQGYEQYF. The DNA of the CDR3 is TGTGCCAGCACGGCGGGGGGGACAGGGGGCCAAGGCTACGAGCAGTACTTC.

V and J are TRBV29-1 and TRBJ2-5; TRBD2 aligns across 11 bases. This CDR3 contains 14 residues. Germline trimming cut 3 bases from V and 4 bases from J; bases unmatched to any gene: 4. Germline-derived CDR1 and CDR2 are SQVTM and ANQGSEA. The CDR3 loop is CSVEVAGGLETQYF. The CDR3 DNA reads as TGCAGCGTTGAGGTAGCGGGAGGGTTAGAGACCCAGTACTTC.

This chain links TRBV7-9 with TRBJ1-2, with 7 nucleotides matching TRBD1. Germline lookup yields CDR1 SEHNR and CDR2 FQNEAQ (reference sequence). Germline trimming cut 3 bases from V and 8 bases from J; bases unmatched to any gene: 6. This CDR3 is built from 13 residues. The CDR3 DNA is TGTGCCAGCAGCTTGGGACAGCGAGGGGGCTACACCTTC. Protein: CASSLGQRGGYTF.

This chain connects TRBV7-9 to TRBJ2-2; D gene ambiguous. The germline V gene encodes CDR1 SEHNR and CDR2 FQNEAQ (reference sequence). V gave up 8 bases and J gave up 5 bases, with 3 bases separating them. The length of the CDR3 is 10 residues. The CDR3 coding sequence is TGTGCCAGCCGTACCGGGGAGCTGTTTTTT. Encoded protein: CASRTGELFF.

V and J are TRBV30 and TRBJ2-3; 10 nucleotides align to TRBD1. Per the germline V gene, CDR1 is GTSNPN and CDR2 is SVGIG (reference sequence). The CDR3 has 13 residues. With V trimmed by 6 bases and J by 1 base, 1 base remained unmatched. The CDR3 bases are TGTGCCTGTGACAGGGGGCGCACAGATACGCAGTATTTT. Translation gives CACDRGRTDTQYF.

This chain connects TRBV7-6 to TRBJ2-1; unclear D gene. CDR1 and CDR2 (germline): SGHVS, FNYEAQ. The length of the CDR3 is 13 residues. Trimming left V 4 bases short and J 8 bases short, with 12 bases between. The CDR3 sequence: CASSSDKEDEQFF. The DNA for the CDR3 is TGTGCCAGCAGCTCTGACAAGGAAGATGAGCAGTTCTTC.

The chain has TRBV7-6 and TRBJ2-3; possibly TRBD2 for D (6 bases). With 7 bases removed from V and 4 bases from J, the gap between germline ends came to 15 bases. The CDR3 extends over 14 amino acids. The V gene's germline CDR1 is SGHVS and CDR2 FNYEAQ. The CDR3 loop is CASTQASSADTQYF. CDR3 nucleotide sequence: TGTGCCAGCACCCAAGCATCTAGCGCAGATACGCAGTATTTT.

V usage is TRBV27 and J usage is TRBJ2-1; a possible D gene is TRBD2 (7 bases). The germline V gene encodes CDR1 MNHEY and CDR2 SMNVEV (reference sequence). Trimming took 1 base from V and 7 from J, leaving 17 bases between them. The CDR3 runs 16 residues. CDR3 protein: CASSLWVGGVANEQFF. As DNA, the CDR3 is TGTGCCAGCAGTTTATGGGTAGGGGGGGTAGCGAATGAGCAGTTCTTC.

The chain couples TRBV2 to TRBJ2-2; 7 nucleotides line up with TRBD1. This CDR3 contains 14 residues. Germline V CDR1 and CDR2: SNHLY, FYNNEI. J was trimmed by 2 bases and V by 9 bases; bases with no gene match: 6. Written as DNA, the CDR3 is TGTGCCAGGACCGACAGGGATAACACCGGGGAGCTGTTTTTT. It codes for CARTDRDNTGELFF.

CDR3 in DNA: TGTGCCAGCTCACCGGAGTCCAGGGTGGTCGCCTCTGGGGCCAACGTCCTGACTTTC. Translating it yields CASSPESRVVASGANVLTF. The chain is built from TRBV18 and TRBJ2-6; a weak D match, TRBD1 (5 bases). V was shortened by 3 bases and J by 0 bases, with 18 bases between the two germline ends. CDR1 is KGHSH and CDR2 is LQKENI in the germline V gene. The CDR3 contains 19 residues.

The count of this clone is one. Other nucleotide sequences in the sample specify the same CDR3. The chain couples TRBV5-1 to TRBJ1-1, with 10 bases matching TRBD1. CDR1 SGHRS and CDR2 YFSETQ come from the germline V gene. V shed 3 bases, J shed 4 bases, and the junction held 3 bases outside the gene matches. The CDR3 totals 14 residues. The CDR3 DNA is TGCGCCAGCAGCTCGGGGACAGGGGCCACTGAAGCTTTCTTT. It yields the protein CASSSGTGATEAFF.

The V gene is TRBV19, the J gene TRBJ2-3; 9 bases are shared with TRBD2. The junction had 10 bases not matched to a gene; V was cut back by 11 bases and J by 4 bases. The CDR3 is 14 amino acids. The germline V gene encodes CDR1 LNHDA and CDR2 SQIVND (reference sequence). The CDR3 sequence is CAPGGGRGSDTQYF. Written as DNA, the CDR3 is TGTGCCCCCGGAGGCGGGAGGGGTTCAGATACGCAGTATTTT.

The chain employs TRBV9 and TRBJ2-2; no definite D call. Germline assignment: CDR1 SGDLS and CDR2 YYNGEE. This CDR3 has 13 amino acids. Trimming removed 0 bases from V and 4 bases from J, with 4 bases in between. The DNA of the CDR3 is TGTGCCAGCAGCGTAGCGGGCACCGGGGAGCTGTTTTTT. As protein: CASSVAGTGELFF.

The chain uses TRBV7-8 and TRBJ1-1; D is unclear. The V gene lost 1 base and the J gene lost 7 bases, with 10 bases spanning the gap. CDR1 is SGHVS and CDR2 is FQNEAQ in the germline V gene. The CDR3 extends over 13 amino acids. The CDR3 nucleotides are TGTGCCAGCAGCTTAGTCGGCGGTCTTGAAGCTTTCTTT. It specifies CASSLVGGLEAFF.

The chain couples TRBV11-2 to TRBJ1-1; D is unclear. The V end was cut by 1 base, the J end by 0 bases, with 6 bases between. Germline V CDR1 and CDR2: SGHAT, FQNNGV. CDR3 length equals 14 residues. The CDR3, as DNA: TGTGCCAGCAGCTTAGGGGCCATGAACACTGAAGCTTTCTTT. It specifies CASSLGAMNTEAFF.

The chain joins TRBV27 to TRBJ1-3; 9 nucleotides line up with TRBD1. The CDR3 totals 16 residues. Germline V gene lookup returns CDR1 MNHEY and CDR2 SMNVEV (reference sequence). V trimming: 6 bases; J trimming: 3 bases; junction bases outside the gene matches: 9. The CDR3 nucleotides are TGTGCCAGCAGGCCCAAACAGGGGGCCCTTGGAAACACCATATATTTT. It is translated as CASRPKQGALGNTIYF.

The rearrangement joins TRBV7-9 to TRBJ2-5, with D possibly matching TRBD2 (5 bases). Germline CDR1 and CDR2: SEHNR and FQNEAQ (reference sequence). V lost 5 bases, J lost 7 bases, and 14 bases lay in between. There are 13 residues in the CDR3. CDR3 amino acids: CASSPLGSWTQYF. The DNA of the CDR3 is TGTGCCAGCAGCCCACTAGGTTCGTGGACCCAGTACTTC.

The CDR3 DNA is TGCAGCGTTGAAGCCCACTACAATGAGCAGTTCTTC. This translates into CSVEAHYNEQFF. The V gene is TRBV29-1, the J gene TRBJ2-1; D gene ambiguous. Germline V CDR1 and CDR2: SQVTM, ANQGSEA. V was trimmed by 1 base and J by 3 bases, leaving 4 bases between them. This CDR3 has 12 residues.

CDR3: CASSPMIQGMYEQYF. CDR3 DNA: TGTGCCAGCAGTCCAATGATACAGGGAATGTACGAGCAGTACTTC. This rearrangement joins TRBV27 to TRBJ2-7; possibly TRBD1 for D (6 bases). This CDR3 is built from 15 residues. V lost 5 bases, J lost 4 bases, and 18 bases lay in between. Germline-derived CDR1 and CDR2 are MNHEY and SMNVEV (reference sequence).

The chain recombines TRBV10-3 with TRBJ1-2, with 9 bases identical to TRBD1. The V and J ends lost 0 bases and 5 bases, in that order; junction bases with no gene match: 4. The CDR3 covers 15 residues. The germline V gene encodes CDR1 ENHRY and CDR2 SYGVKD. The CDR3: CAISESHGQGYGYTF. The CDR3 nucleotides read TGTGCCATCAGTGAGTCACACGGACAGGGGTATGGCTACACCTTC.

The rearrangement joins TRBV6-5 to TRBJ1-5; D ambiguous. This CDR3 is 12 amino acids long. Trimming cost V 10 bases and J 4 bases, with 11 bases left between them. The germline gives CDR1 MNHEY, CDR2 SVGAGI. As DNA, the CDR3 is TGTGCCACTGGACGGGAAAATCAGCCCCAGCATTTT. This encodes CATGRENQPQHF.

CDR3 bases: TGTGCCTGGAGTGTATTTGCGGGGACCCCCTGGGGCTACACCTTC. Its protein product is CAWSVFAGTPWGYTF. J is TRBJ1-2 and V is TRBV30; tentatively, D is TRBD1 (5 bases). The germline V gene has CDR1 GTSNPN and CDR2 SVGIG (reference sequence). V shed 0 bases and J shed 8 bases, with 19 bases lying between them. The CDR3 spans 15 residues.

This clone is a singleton in its sample. The rearrangement uses TRBV7-9 and TRBJ2-5; 10 bases are a match to TRBD2. The CDR3 extends over 13 amino acids. Germline CDR1 SEHNR, CDR2 FQNEAQ (reference sequence). J gave up 5 bases and V 5 bases, and 2 bases lay outside the gene matches. The CDR3 bases are TGTGCCAGCAGCCTGACTAGCGGGGAGACCCAGTACTTC. Residues: CASSLTSGETQYF. The full variable domain, its missing parts supplied by reference TRBV7-9 and TRBJ2-5, is DTGVSQNPRHKITKRGQNVTFRCDPISEHNRLYWYRQTLGQGPEFLTYFQNEAQLEKSRLLSDRFSAERPKGSFSTLEIQRTEQGDSAMYLCASSLTSGETQYFGPGTRLLVL.

This chain links TRBV28 with TRBJ2-7, with 12 nucleotides matching TRBD2. Germline assignment: CDR1 MDHEN and CDR2 SYDVKM. This CDR3 has 18 residues. Unmatched junction bases numbered 10, after V lost 3 bases and J lost 1 base. The CDR3 spells CASSFPIRLAGASYEQYF. The DNA of the CDR3 is TGTGCCAGCAGTTTTCCCATAAGACTAGCGGGGGCGTCCTACGAGCAGTACTTC.